Below are 25 T cell receptor beta chains sequenced from a single sample in a study of OX40 agonist ivuxolimab in advanced cancers. The method was immunoSEQ multiplex PCR; TCRdb's version includes in-frame clones alone and lacks a portion of them. The repertoire holds around 90,000 clones, around 90% seen once, with roughly 1.1% in the top ten. The sequencing here drew on CD4+ or CD8+ T cells sorted from blood, taken in a trial of the OX40 agonist ivuxolimab. The receptors come from an adult with an advanced solid tumor such as melanoma, head and neck, liver or kidney cancer.

The chain uses TRBV28 and TRBJ2-1, with a tentative D call TRBD1 (6 bases). Germline V gene data show CDR1 as MDHEN and CDR2 as SYDVKM. CDR3 size: 13 residues. V was pared by 6 bases and J by 6 bases, with 12 bases between. CDR3 region: CASSLTGLNEQFF. The CDR3 DNA follows: TGTGCCAGCAGCCTAACAGGGCTCAATGAGCAGTTCTTC.

The chain is built from TRBV5-4 and TRBJ2-5; 10 positions agree with TRBD2. From germline, CDR1 is SGHNT and CDR2 YYREEE (reference sequence). The CDR3 contains 16 residues. J was trimmed by 2 bases and V by 4 bases; bases with no gene match: 8. Here the CDR3 DNA reads TGTGCCAGCAGCCCGCGAGCGGGAGGGATACAAGAGACCCAGTACTTC. Translating gives CASSPRAGGIQETQYF. Looking up the rest from reference TRBV5-4 and TRBJ2-5 gives the full variable domain: ETGVTQSPTHLIKTRGQQVTLRCSSQSGHNTVSWYQQALGQGPQFIFQYYREEENGRGNFPPRFSGLQFPNYSSELNVNALELDDSALYLCASSPRAGGIQETQYFGPGTRLLVL.

The chain recombines TRBV27 with TRBJ1-5; tentative D call: TRBD1 (6 bases). Germline V lookup: CDR1 MNHEY, CDR2 SMNVEV (reference sequence). V lost 3 bases, J lost 4 bases, and 16 bases lay in between. CDR3 length: 16 amino acids. The CDR3 sequence is CASSFRGAVGNQPQHF. For the CDR3, the DNA is TGTGCCAGCAGTTTTCGGGGGGCGGTGGGTAATCAGCCCCAGCATTTT.

V usage is TRBV6-6 and J usage is TRBJ1-2; D is uncertain. The V gene's germline CDR1 is MNHNY and CDR2 SVGAGI (reference sequence). V was cut by 6 bases and J by 5 bases, with 22 bases left in between. This CDR3 contains 16 residues. In DNA form, the CDR3 reads TGTGCCAGCAGCCGCCGAGGGCAGGAAAAAATTTATGGCTACACCTTC. Translated, it gives CASSRRGQEKIYGYTF.

The chain joins TRBV2 to TRBJ1-5; the D is unclear. The germline V and J ends were trimmed by 3 bases and 1 base, with 7 bases remaining between them. Germline V gene sequence: CDR1 SNHLY, CDR2 FYNNEI. The CDR3 is 14 amino acids. The CDR3 sequence is CASSEARSNQPQHF. CDR3 DNA sequence: TGTGCCAGCAGTGAGGCCAGAAGCAATCAGCCCCAGCATTTT.

The genes are TRBV19 and TRBJ2-2; D possibly corresponds to TRBD1 (6 bases). Germline CDR1 reads LNHDA; CDR2 reads SQIVND (reference sequence). The CDR3 runs to 14 residues. The V end lost 4 bases, the J end lost 1 base, and 7 bases lay between the germline ends. Here the CDR3 reads CASSKGQNTGELFF. In nucleotides, the CDR3 is TGTGCCAGTAGTAAGGGACAGAACACCGGGGAGCTGTTTTTT.

This clone showed up just once. J is TRBJ2-2 and V is TRBV5-4; a possible D gene is TRBD1 (6 bases). The V gene lost 5 bases and the J gene lost 3 bases, with 14 bases spanning the gap. This CDR3 is built from 15 residues. The germline gives CDR1 SGHNT, CDR2 YYREEE (reference sequence). CDR3 amino acids: CASRRQDQDTGELFF. Written as DNA, the CDR3 is TGTGCCAGCAGGCGACAGGACCAAGACACCGGGGAGCTGTTTTTT. The full variable domain, completed using reference TRBV5-4 and TRBJ2-2, is ETGVTQSPTHLIKTRGQQVTLRCSSQSGHNTVSWYQQALGQGPQFIFQYYREEENGRGNFPPRFSGLQFPNYSSELNVNALELDDSALYLCASRRQDQDTGELFFGEGSRLTVL.

This clone was detected once. The chain recombines TRBV27 with TRBJ2-7; D perhaps matches TRBD2 (5 bases). The CDR3 runs 12 residues. Trimming pared 6 bases from V and 6 bases from J, leaving 12 bases between. Per germline, CDR1 MNHEY and CDR2 SMNVEV (reference sequence). CDR3: CASSLDRGEQYF. DNA for the CDR3: TGTGCCAGCAGCCTTGACCGGGGCGAGCAGTACTTC.

The rearrangement links TRBV28 to TRBJ2-7; a possible D gene is TRBD1 (5 bases). The CDR3 consists of 10 residues. The V gene's germline CDR1 is MDHEN and CDR2 SYDVKM. V gave up 10 bases and J gave up 2 bases, with 6 bases separating them. Here the CDR3 reads CATQAYEQYF. CDR3 DNA: TGTGCCACACAGGCCTACGAGCAGTACTTC.

This clone occurred once. The gene calls are TRBV11-3 and TRBJ2-2, with D unresolved. Germline lookup yields CDR1 SGHNT and CDR2 YENEEA. V dropped 3 bases and J dropped 5 bases, with 13 bases sitting between them. The CDR3 spans 15 residues. The CDR3 DNA is TGTGCCAGCAGCTTCAGCCTCGGTCGAACCGGGGAGCTGTTTTTT. This gives the protein CASSFSLGRTGELFF. The complete variable domain, with remaining parts taken from reference TRBV11-3 and TRBJ2-2, reads EAGVVQSPRYKIIEKKQPVAFWCNPISGHNTLYWYLQNLGQGPELLIRYENEEAVDDSQLPKDRFSAERLKGVDSTLKIQPAELGDSAVYLCASSFSLGRTGELFFGEGSRLTVL.

This clone was detected only once. The chain is built from TRBV19 and TRBJ2-5, with TRBD1 matching over 8 bases. Germline lookup yields CDR1 LNHDA and CDR2 SQIVND (reference sequence). V lost 4 bases and J lost 5; bases outside the gene matches: 3. CDR3 size: 13 residues. The chain's CDR3 is CASSTRDRETQYF. The CDR3 nucleotides read TGTGCCAGTAGTACCCGGGACAGGGAGACCCAGTACTTC.

The chain joins TRBV7-2 to TRBJ1-5, with D possibly TRBD1 on 5 matching bases. CDR1 is SGHTA and CDR2 is FQGNSA in the germline V gene. V was trimmed by 5 bases and J by 7 bases, leaving 18 bases between them. The CDR3 contains 15 residues. CDR3 bases: TGTGCCAGCAGCATAGGGCAGGGAACGCGGCAGCCCCAGCATTTT. Translation: CASSIGQGTRQPQHF.

The CDR3, as DNA: TGCAGCGTCTCACAGGGGGGGGCTGAAGCTTTCTTT. It is translated as CSVSQGGAEAFF. The chain couples TRBV29-1 to TRBJ1-1; 8 nucleotides line up with TRBD1. The length of the CDR3 is 12 residues. Germline CDR1 SQVTM, CDR2 ANQGSEA. V was pared by 6 bases and J by 6 bases, with 6 bases of the junction left unmatched.

The genes are TRBV6-1 and TRBJ1-1; weak D call: TRBD1 (5 bases). The CDR3 extends over 12 amino acids. Looked up from germline, CDR1 is MNHNS and CDR2 is SASEGT. Trimming cost V 4 bases and J 7 bases, with 10 bases left between them. The CDR3 loop is CASSAGLGEAFF. The CDR3 coding sequence is TGTGCCAGCAGTGCGGGACTCGGTGAAGCTTTCTTT.

The genes are TRBV5-1 and TRBJ2-1; 8 bases match TRBD1. Germline V gene data show CDR1 as SGHRS and CDR2 as YFSETQ. The CDR3 contains 14 residues. J gave up 5 bases and V 4 bases, and 5 bases lay outside the gene matches. DNA for the CDR3: TGCGCCAGCAGCCCGGGACAGGCTAACAATGAGCAGTTCTTC. Translating gives CASSPGQANNEQFF.

The chain has TRBV10-3 and TRBJ2-1, with 9 bases that match TRBD2. The CDR3 has 15 residues. Trimming at V came to 8 bases and at J to 7 bases, leaving 12 bases not matched to a gene. Germline-derived CDR1 and CDR2 are ENHRY and SYGVKD. The CDR3 region has the DNA TGTGCCATCTCACTCCAGACTAGCGGAGCTAATGAGCAGTTCTTC. It codes for CAISLQTSGANEQFF.

CDR3 nucleotide sequence: TGTGCCAGCAGTTTAATCCCCTCAGCGGGAGGTGAGACCCAGTACTTC. Translation gives CASSLIPSAGGETQYF. The chain has TRBV27 and TRBJ2-5; 9 nucleotides match TRBD2. Germline V gene sequence: CDR1 MNHEY, CDR2 SMNVEV (reference sequence). This CDR3 is 16 amino acids long. V lost 2 bases to trimming and J lost 5 bases; unmatched junction nucleotides: 9.

The chain is built from TRBV5-6 and TRBJ2-7; 11 positions match TRBD2. Trimming removed 5 bases from V and 4 bases from J; junction bases left unmatched: 8. CDR3 size: 15 residues. Germline values: CDR1 SGHDT, CDR2 YYEEEE. The CDR3 DNA is TGTGCCAGCAGGGACCGGGGACTAGCGGATTACGAGCAGTACTTC. Translated: CASRDRGLADYEQYF.

The chain joins TRBV10-3 to TRBJ2-7, with 7 bases that match TRBD1. V was clipped by 7 bases and J by 6 bases; unmatched bases: 0. The CDR3 covers 10 residues. Germline CDR1 reads ENHRY; CDR2 reads SYGVKD. DNA of the CDR3: TGTGCCATCACAGGGGGCGAGCAGTACTTC. This codes for CAITGGEQYF.

The gene calls are TRBV5-6 and TRBJ2-5; tentative D call: TRBD2 (5 bases). Trimming took 5 bases from V and 5 from J, leaving 19 bases between them. The CDR3 sequence is 15 residues long. The germline V gene encodes CDR1 SGHDT and CDR2 YYEEEE. The CDR3 sequence: CASRLRDLARETQYF. CDR3 coding DNA: TGTGCCAGCAGATTACGGGATTTGGCTCGGGAGACCCAGTACTTC.

V usage is TRBV27 and J usage is TRBJ2-7; 9 bases map to TRBD1. The CDR3 loop spans 15 amino acids. After removal of 2 bases from V and 1 base from J, the junction contained 3 bases not matched to a gene. The germline V gene has CDR1 MNHEY and CDR2 SMNVEV (reference sequence). The CDR3 sequence is CASSLGTGRSYEQYF. CDR3 DNA: TGTGCCAGCAGTTTAGGGACAGGGCGGTCCTACGAGCAGTACTTC.

The chain uses TRBV7-6 and TRBJ2-5; D call uncertain. Trimming removed 3 bases from V and 7 bases from J, with 3 bases in between. This CDR3 has 10 amino acids. The germline gives CDR1 SGHVS, CDR2 FNYEAQ. The CDR3 coding sequence is TGTGCCAGCAGCTTCTGGACCCAGTACTTC. Translation: CASSFWTQYF.

This clone was counted once. The chain couples TRBV7-9 to TRBJ2-5; 10 positions match TRBD2. The DNA matches TRBJ2-7 better at its end, which makes the J call doubtful. Per germline, CDR1 SEHNR and CDR2 FQNEAQ (reference sequence). This CDR3 has 14 residues. Here the CDR3 reads CASSIGTSVSEQYF. The CDR3 region has the DNA TGTGCCAGCAGCATAGGGACTAGCGTCAGCGAGCAGTACTTC.

The chain has TRBV2 and TRBJ2-7; D possibly matches TRBD1 or TRBD2 (7 bases each). The germline gives CDR1 SNHLY, CDR2 FYNNEI. V was trimmed by 6 bases and J by 6 bases, leaving 21 bases between them. The CDR3 runs 15 residues. Here the CDR3 reads CASRKTGLGGPEQYF. The CDR3 DNA follows: TGTGCCAGCAGGAAGACAGGGCTGGGGGGGCCCGAGCAGTACTTC.

The chain employs TRBV10-1 and TRBJ1-3; no firm D call. Trimming left V 0 bases short and J 9 bases short, with 9 bases between. The CDR3 runs 13 residues. CDR1 and CDR2 (germline): WNHNN, SYGVQD (reference sequence). CDR3: CASSESLVGTIYF. In nucleotides, the CDR3 is TGCGCCAGCAGTGAGTCACTCGTGGGCACCATATATTTT.